Listed below are T cell receptor beta chains from one sample, sequenced in a study of low-dose radiotherapy and immunotherapy resistance in tumors. TCRdb reanalysed the reads using MiXCR and keeps one entry per CDR3 protein. The table has 35,000 to 50,000 distinct CDR3 sequences, roughly 31% seen once. Source: PBMCs, taken before treatment. The receptors shown here come from a male donor with gallbladder cancer. Each CDR3 is given with its conserved first and last residue. D genes are given only for firm matches. Rows may omit the clone size; those that give it use once, few, many or a size class.

>TRBJ2-1|TRBV6-2/TRBV6-3|many|.
TGTGCCAGCAGTAAAGGGGGTCGCCCCTACAATGAGCAGTTCTTC
CASSKGGRPYNEQFF
>TRBJ2-1|TRBV20-1|.|TRBD2
TGCAGTGCTAGAGAGAGTCTAGCGGGAGCATACAATGAGCAGTTCTTC
CSARESLAGAYNEQFF
>TRBJ1-1|TRBV29-1|many|TRBD1
TGCAGCGGCCGGACAGGAGGCACTGAAGCTTTCTTT
CSGRTGGTEAFF
>TRBJ2-1|TRBV19|.|.
TGTGCTAGTAGTCCGGTAGGGACGGGAGAGCAGTTCTTC
CASSPVGTGEQFF
>TRBJ2-5|TRBV12-3/TRBV12-4|once|.
TGTGCCAGCAGCCTTAGAAGCGACCAAGAGACCCAGTACTTC
CASSLRSDQETQYF
>TRBJ2-4|TRBV25-1|many|.
TGTGCCAGCAGTGACAGGGCGAACATTCAGTACTTC
CASSDRANIQYF
>TRBJ2-6|TRBV6-6|many|.
TGTGCCAGCAAGGTTGGGGCCAACGTCCTGACTTTC
CASKVGANVLTF
>TRBJ2-4|TRBV20-1|few|.
TGCAGTGCTAGACCTTTCCAATGGGACATTCAGTACTTC
CSARPFQWDIQYF
>TRBJ1-2|TRBV19|few|.
TGTGCCAGTAGGTCACTTACAAGGACTCCTCGTAACTATGGCTACACCTTC
CASRSLTRTPRNYGYTF
>TRBJ1-4|TRBV12-3/TRBV12-4|many|.
TGTGCCAGCAGTTTATTTCGGTACCAACATACAACTAATGAAAAACTGTTTTTT
CASSLFRYQHTTNEKLFF
>TRBJ2-2|TRBV11-2|many|.
TGTGCCAGCAGCCCTGATCGTCTCGGGGAGCTGTTTTTT
CASSPDRLGELFF
>TRBJ2-2|TRBV6-2/TRBV6-3|many|.
TGTGCCAGCAGTTACCCCGCCGGGACCCCTGGCACCGGGGAGCTGTTTTTT
CASSYPAGTPGTGELFF
>TRBJ2-2|TRBV9|.|.
.
CASSVTGVENEQFFGPGELFF
>TRBJ1-5|TRBV28|.|TRBD1
TGTGCCAGCAGTCGGACAGGGAACCAGCCCCAGCATTTT
CASSRTGNQPQHF
>TRBJ1-2|TRBV6-1|.|TRBD1
TGTGCCAGCAGTTACTCCTGGACAGGGGAGAGCTACACCTTC
CASSYSWTGESYTF
>TRBJ2-1|TRBV29-1|many|TRBD2
TGCAGCGTTGTCTACGGGAGGGCCGGTGAGCAGTTCTTC
CSVVYGRAGEQFF
>TRBJ1-6|TRBV9|many|.
TGTGCCAGCAGCGCCACGCAGGGAATAAGGTCACCCCTCCACTTT
CASSATQGIRSPLHF
>TRBJ2-2|TRBV20-1|many|.
TGCAGTGCTAGAAGGCGGCACGACGGGGAGCTGTTTTTT
CSARRRHDGELFF
>TRBJ2-4|TRBV5-1|few|.
TGCGCCAGCAGCATTGGGGCGGTAGCCAAAAACATTCAGTACTTC
CASSIGAVAKNIQYF
>TRBJ1-3|TRBV29-1|many|.
TGCAGCGTTGAAGACAGGATCTCCGGAAACACCATATATTTT
CSVEDRISGNTIYF
>TRBJ1-6|TRBV29-1|.|.
.
CSVKGDSNSPLHFF
>TRBJ2-1|TRBV12-3/TRBV12-4|few|.
TGTGCCAGCAGTTTAAGCGGGTACAATGAGCAGTTCTTC
CASSLSGYNEQFF
>TRBJ2-7|TRBV28|medium-sized|.
TGTGCCAGCAGTGCAGGGTCTAGGGCAGCCTACGAGCAGTACTTC
CASSAGSRAAYEQYF
>TRBJ2-1|TRBV11-2|few|.
TGTGCCAGCAGCTTCCGGGGGAACTACAATGAGCAGTTCTTC
CASSFRGNYNEQFF
>TRBJ2-1|TRBV11-2|.|.
TGTGCCAGCAGCTTATATGTGGGAGTGGATTATCGGGTAGCCTACAATGAGCAGTTCTTC
CASSLYVGVDYRVAYNEQFF
>TRBJ2-5|TRBV12-3/TRBV12-4|many|.
TGTGCCAGCAGTTTAGGGACAGTTAACCAAGAGACCCAGTACTTC
CASSLGTVNQETQYF
>TRBJ2-2|TRBV6-2/TRBV6-3|once|.
TGTGCCAGCAGTTTTAACCAGGACACTGGGGAGCTGTTTTTT
CASSFNQDTGELFF
>TRBJ1-5|TRBV19|many|.
TGTGCCAGTAGTTCCGGAAATAGCAATCAGCCCCAGCATTTT
CASSSGNSNQPQHF
>TRBJ1-4|TRBV5-1|many|TRBD1
TGCGCCAGCAGGAGCGGACAGGGTGGAGAAAAACTGTTTTTT
CASRSGQGGEKLFF
>TRBJ1-5|TRBV28|many|.
TGTGCCAGCACCATTATGGGTGGTACGGAGCCCCAGCATTTT
CASTIMGGTEPQHF
>TRBJ2-1|TRBV3-1|.|.
TGTGCCAGCAGCTTAAGGATAGTTCGGGCCAACAATGAGCAGTTCTTC
CASSLRIVRANNEQFF
>TRBJ2-2|TRBV6-2/TRBV6-3|many|.
TGTGCCAGCAGTTACCGCGGGGAGCTGTTTTTT
CASSYRGELFF
>TRBJ2-1|TRBV5-1|many|.
TGCGCCAGCAGCCCAGACAGACTGCAAAAGCAGTTCTTC
CASSPDRLQKQFF
>TRBJ2-1|TRBV29-1|many|.
TGCAGCGCCCCAAGCGCCTCGGGAAATGAGCAGTTCTTC
CSAPSASGNEQFF
>TRBJ2-1|TRBV7-9|many|.
TGTGCCAGCAGCCCTGGACCATCGTCCACTGAGCAGTTCTTC
CASSPGPSSTEQFF
>TRBJ2-1|TRBV30|.|TRBD2
TGTGCCTGGAGTGTAAAAGGGACTAGCGGGAGTTATGAGCAGTTCTTC
CAWSVKGTSGSYEQFF
>TRBJ2-1|TRBV4-1|many|.
TGCGCCAGCAGCCAAGATGTCGGGGTGGGCTACAATGAGCAGTTCTTC
CASSQDVGVGYNEQFF
>TRBJ2-7|TRBV9|many|.
TGTGCCAGCAGCGCCAACAGGGTTGCGGGGGAGCAGTACTTC
CASSANRVAGEQYF
>TRBJ2-3|TRBV5-1|few|.
TGCGCCAGCAGCTTGGGGGACAAGGGCACAGATACGCAGTATTTT
CASSLGDKGTDTQYF
>TRBJ2-5|TRBV7-2|many|TRBD1
TGTGCCAGCGGGACAGGGGGAGGGGTGACCCAGTACTTC
CASGTGGGVTQYF
>TRBJ2-7|TRBV28|once|TRBD1
TGTGCCAGCAGTTTAACCGGGACAGCCCTGGGCGAGCAGTACTTC
CASSLTGTALGEQYF
>TRBJ2-3|TRBV6-2/TRBV6-3|.|.
TGTGCCAGCAGCCGACTTAGTATGTCCGCGGTAGAAGATACGCAGTATTTT
CASSRLSMSAVEDTQYF
>TRBJ2-7|TRBV7-9|many|TRBD2
TGTGCCAGCAGCCCTTCGGCGGGGGGGACCTACGAGCAGTACTTC
CASSPSAGGTYEQYF
>TRBJ2-7|TRBV30|many|TRBD2
TGTGCCTTTTCCCGGGGCGGGGGGGGAGACGAGCAGTACTTC
CAFSRGGGGDEQYF